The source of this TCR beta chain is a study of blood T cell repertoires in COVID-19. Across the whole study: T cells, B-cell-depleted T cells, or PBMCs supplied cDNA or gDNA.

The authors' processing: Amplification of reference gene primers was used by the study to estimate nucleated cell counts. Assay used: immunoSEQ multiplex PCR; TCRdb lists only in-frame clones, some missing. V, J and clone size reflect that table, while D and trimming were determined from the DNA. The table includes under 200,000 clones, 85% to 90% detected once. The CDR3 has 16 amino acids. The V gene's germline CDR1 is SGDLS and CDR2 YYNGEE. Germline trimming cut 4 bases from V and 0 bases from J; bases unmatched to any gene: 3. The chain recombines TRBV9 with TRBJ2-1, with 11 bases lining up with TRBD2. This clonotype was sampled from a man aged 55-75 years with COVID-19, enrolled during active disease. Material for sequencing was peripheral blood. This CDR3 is CASSTTSGSSYNEQFF. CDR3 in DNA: TGTGCCAGCAGCACCACTAGCGGGAGCTCCTACAATGAGCAGTTCTTC. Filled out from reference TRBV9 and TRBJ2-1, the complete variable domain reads DSGVTQTPKHLITATGQRVTLRCSPRSGDLSVYWYQQSLDQGLQFLIQYYNGEERAKGNILERFSAQQFPDLHSELNLSSLELGDSALYFCASSTTSGSSYNEQFFGPGTRLTVL.